Following are 23 T cell receptor beta chains from one sample sequenced in a study of cytomegalovirus exposure and HLA in healthy donors. The primer mix had 60 Vbeta and 13 Jbeta primers. Repertoires were generated with immunoSEQ multiplex PCR, while TCRdb's copy carries only in-frame clones and drops some. The repertoire holds roughly 250,000 clones, with around four fifths as singletons. The sample taken for sequencing was PBMCs. The receptors derive from a woman aged 40 to 49 in good health and CMV-seropositive.

The J gene is TRBJ2-2, the V gene TRBV9; 14 bases agree with TRBD2. Trimming took 3 bases from V and 5 from J; bases not matched to a gene: 9. This CDR3 comprises 18 residues. Germline V gene data show CDR1 as SGDLS and CDR2 as YYNGEE. CDR3 sequence reads: CASSEGTSGSRKTGELFF. DNA of the CDR3: TGTGCCAGCAGCGAGGGGACTAGCGGGAGTAGAAAGACCGGGGAGCTGTTTTTT.

Concerning this clone itself: Other DNA sequences in this sample translate to the same CDR3. This chain links TRBV9 with TRBJ2-5; D gene uncertain. CDR1 SGDLS and CDR2 YYNGEE come from the germline V gene. Trimming removed 1 base at V and 1 base at J, with 5 bases between. The CDR3 contains 13 residues. Written as DNA, the CDR3 is TGTGCCAGCAGCGTATCTAGCCAAGAGACCCAGTACTTC. The encoded protein is CASSVSSQETQYF.

CDR3 in amino acids: CASSVQGWDTQYF. The CDR3 region has the DNA TGTGCCAGCAGCGTACAGGGCTGGGATACGCAGTATTTT. V is TRBV7-9 and J is TRBJ2-3; possible D gene TRBD1, 6 bases. The germline V and J ends were trimmed by 5 bases and 6 bases, with 12 bases remaining between them. Per germline, CDR1 SEHNR and CDR2 FQNEAQ (reference sequence). The CDR3 has 13 amino acids.

The chain joins TRBV27 to TRBJ2-5; possible D gene TRBD1, 6 bases. In germline, CDR1 is MNHEY, CDR2 SMNVEV (reference sequence). CDR3 length: 17 amino acids. V dropped 5 bases and J dropped 0 bases, with 19 bases sitting between them. The CDR3 DNA is TGTGCCAGCAGTCATATACGGGACAACCCGTACCAAGAGACCCAGTACTTC. Amino acids: CASSHIRDNPYQETQYF.

The CDR3 here is CASRSTGGGLDGYTF. The DNA of the CDR3 is TGTGCCAGCAGGTCGACAGGGGGCGGGCTCGATGGCTACACCTTC. This sequence joins TRBV28 and TRBJ1-2, with 10 bases fitting TRBD1. This CDR3 is 15 amino acids long. Germline loops: CDR1 MDHEN, CDR2 SYDVKM. Unmatched junction bases numbered 10, after V lost 6 bases and J lost 6 bases.

With regard to this clone: The sample contains more than one DNA sequence encoding this CDR3. The chain joins TRBV5-6 to TRBJ2-7; a weak D match, TRBD2 (6 bases). CDR3 size: 14 residues. The V end was cut by 0 bases, the J end by 3 bases, with 10 bases between. Germline V gene data show CDR1 as SGHDT and CDR2 as YYEEEE. The chain's CDR3 is CASSLGGDFYEQYF. CDR3 nucleotides: TGTGCCAGCAGCTTGGGCGGGGATTTCTACGAGCAGTACTTC.

This clone was detected only once. The chain uses TRBV6-9 and TRBJ2-3, with 10 bases that match TRBD1. J lost 5 bases, V lost 6 bases, and 8 bases had no gene match. The CDR3 totals 15 residues. CDR1 is MNHGY, CDR2 SVAAGI, per germline. CDR3 in amino acids: CASSPRTGGGDTQYF. The CDR3 DNA reads as TGTGCCAGCAGCCCGAGGACAGGGGGAGGAGATACGCAGTATTTT.

This rearrangement joins TRBV29-1 to TRBJ1-2; 7 bases align to TRBD1. Per the germline V gene, CDR1 is SQVTM and CDR2 is ANQGSEA. V lost 7 bases and J lost 3; bases outside the gene matches: 2. The CDR3 has 11 residues. This CDR3 reads CSAGTDYGYTF. Written as DNA, the CDR3 is TGCAGCGCTGGGACAGACTATGGCTACACCTTC. Full variable domain (missing parts from reference TRBV29-1 and TRBJ1-2): SAVISQKPSRDICQRGTSLTIQCQVDSQVTMMFWYRQQPGQSLTLIATANQGSEATYESGFVIDKFPISRPNLTFSTLTVSNMSPEDSSIYLCSAGTDYGYTFGSGTRLTVV.

This chain uses TRBV7-2 with TRBJ2-2; D is ambiguous. Trimming left V 1 base short and J 2 bases short, with 8 bases between. Looked up from germline, CDR1 is SGHTA and CDR2 is FQGNSA. The CDR3 loop spans 15 amino acids. This CDR3 reads CASSLVSFNTGELFF. CDR3 nucleotide sequence: TGTGCCAGCAGCTTAGTTAGCTTTAACACCGGGGAGCTGTTTTTT.

V is TRBV4-3 and J is TRBJ2-3, with 9 bases identical to TRBD1. Germline CDR1 and CDR2: LGHNA and YSLEER. Trimming removed 4 bases from V and 1 base from J; junction bases left unmatched: 0. The CDR3 is 14 residues long. The CDR3 reads CASSRDRGTDTQYF. The CDR3 DNA is TGCGCCAGCAGCCGGGACAGGGGCACAGATACGCAGTATTTT.

This chain links TRBV28 with TRBJ2-7; maybe TRBD1 (6 bases). Trimming pared 6 bases from V and 6 bases from J, leaving 18 bases between. The CDR3 is 14 residues long. Per germline, CDR1 MDHEN and CDR2 SYDVKM. CDR3 in amino acids: CASRYHRELGEQYF. The DNA for the CDR3 is TGTGCCAGCAGATATCACAGGGAACTAGGCGAGCAGTACTTC.

This clone is a singleton in its sample. Other DNA sequences in this specimen translate into the identical CDR3. The chain carries TRBV15 and TRBJ2-5; 9 bases map to TRBD1. Germline V CDR1 and CDR2: LNHNV, YYDKDF (reference sequence). The CDR3 contains 14 residues. V lost 3 bases, J lost 1 base, and 0 bases stayed unmatched. The CDR3 sequence is CATSRDRGQETQYF. The DNA of the CDR3 is TGTGCCACCAGCAGGGACAGGGGCCAAGAGACCCAGTACTTC.

The chain recombines TRBV4-3 with TRBJ2-5; tentatively, D is TRBD1 (7 bases). The V gene's germline CDR1 is LGHNA and CDR2 YSLEER. This CDR3 is 16 amino acids long. V was pared by 0 bases and J by 11 bases, with 22 bases between. The CDR3 region is CASSQDNEGAASDQYF. The CDR3 DNA sequence: TGCGCCAGCAGCCAAGATAATGAGGGGGCGGCTAGCGATCAGTACTTC.

This chain joins TRBV11-3 and TRBJ2-1; TRBD2 might be the D (5 bases). Between the trimmed V and J ends, which lost 5 bases and 3 bases, there was a span of 11 bases. Germline-derived CDR1 and CDR2 are SGHNT and YENEEA. This CDR3 is 14 amino acids long. The CDR3 here is CASSVFGDYNEQFF. The CDR3 DNA reads as TGTGCCAGCAGCGTTTTCGGGGACTACAATGAGCAGTTCTTC.

The chain uses TRBV6-5 and TRBJ2-7, with 11 bases lining up with TRBD1. V trimming: 4 bases; J trimming: 3 bases; junction bases outside the gene matches: 2. Germline values: CDR1 MNHEY, CDR2 SVGAGI. This CDR3 comprises 14 residues. CDR3 in DNA: TGTGCCAGCAGTTCCGGGACAGGGGGCTACGAGCAGTACTTC. Translation: CASSSGTGGYEQYF.

The chain recombines TRBV28 with TRBJ1-4; 10 nucleotides align to TRBD1. Germline lookup yields CDR1 MDHEN and CDR2 SYDVKM. The CDR3 spans 15 residues. Trimming at V came to 6 bases and at J to 12 bases, leaving 13 bases not matched to a gene. CDR3 bases: TGTGCCAGCAGCCACGGACAGGGGGGGAAGGAGCAACTGTTTTTT. Translated, it gives CASSHGQGGKEQLFF.

The chain links TRBV2 to TRBJ2-7; tentatively, D is TRBD2 (5 bases). There are 12 residues in the CDR3. Trimming removed 5 bases at V and 1 base at J, with 6 bases between. CDR1 is SNHLY and CDR2 is FYNNEI in the germline V gene. Here the CDR3 reads CASSSGSYEQYF. The CDR3 bases are TGTGCCAGCAGTAGCGGTTCCTACGAGCAGTACTTC.

The chain employs TRBV27 and TRBJ1-5, with a possible D match to TRBD1 (5 bases). The CDR3 length is 15 residues. From germline, CDR1 is MNHEY and CDR2 SMNVEV (reference sequence). V shed 5 bases and J shed 0 bases, with 11 bases lying between them. CDR3 amino acids: CASSKWGDSNQPQHF. The CDR3, as DNA: TGTGCCAGCAGTAAATGGGGGGATAGCAATCAGCCCCAGCATTTT.

This sequence joins TRBV28 and TRBJ2-3, with D unclear. The CDR3 extends over 13 amino acids. Germline CDR1 MDHEN, CDR2 SYDVKM. The V and J ends lost 2 bases and 4 bases respectively, with 7 bases between them. CDR3 amino acids: CASSLIRADTQYF. CDR3 DNA sequence: TGTGCCAGCAGTTTAATACGGGCAGATACGCAGTATTTT.

The V call is TRBV28, the J call TRBJ2-1; 8 nucleotides line up with TRBD2. Looked up from germline, CDR1 is MDHEN and CDR2 is SYDVKM. The trim removed 7 bases at V and 6 bases at J, leaving 11 bases unmatched. The CDR3 sequence is 15 residues long. CDR3 protein: CASTLSGMGSNEQFF. The CDR3 nucleotides read TGTGCCAGCACCCTTAGCGGGATGGGGTCCAATGAGCAGTTCTTC.

J is TRBJ2-7 and V is TRBV7-3, with a tentative D call TRBD2 (6 bases). The V end was cut by 7 bases, the J end by 1 base, with 14 bases between. The germline V gene encodes CDR1 SGHTA and CDR2 FQGTGA. This CDR3 is 14 amino acids long. The CDR3 DNA follows: TGTGCCAGCATCTTCTCCGGGACTTCCTACGAGCAGTACTTC. Translation: CASIFSGTSYEQYF. Variable domain in full (rest from reference TRBV7-3 and TRBJ2-7): GAGVSQTPSNKVTEKGKYVELRCDPISGHTALYWYRQSLGQGPEFLIYFQGTGAADDSGLPNDRFFAVRPEGSVSTLKIQRTERGDSAVYLCASIFSGTSYEQYFGPGTRLTVT.

The rearrangement joins TRBV5-1 to TRBJ1-1; a weak D match, TRBD1 (6 bases). Trimming removed 4 bases at V and 0 bases at J, with 13 bases between. Germline V gene sequence: CDR1 SGHRS, CDR2 YFSETQ. The CDR3 covers 15 residues. The CDR3 DNA reads as TGCGCCAGCAGCCCCGGACAGCGGATGAACACTGAAGCTTTCTTT. This translates into CASSPGQRMNTEAFF.

The rearrangement uses TRBV6-5 and TRBJ2-2; 7 bases agree with TRBD1. Losses at the gene ends were 7 bases for V and 7 bases for J; bases not matched to a gene: 6. CDR3 size: 13 residues. Per the germline V gene, CDR1 is MNHEY and CDR2 is SVGAGI. CDR3 nucleotides: TGTGCCAGCACCAACCCAGGGGGCGGGGAGCTGTTTTTT. Residues: CASTNPGGGELFF.